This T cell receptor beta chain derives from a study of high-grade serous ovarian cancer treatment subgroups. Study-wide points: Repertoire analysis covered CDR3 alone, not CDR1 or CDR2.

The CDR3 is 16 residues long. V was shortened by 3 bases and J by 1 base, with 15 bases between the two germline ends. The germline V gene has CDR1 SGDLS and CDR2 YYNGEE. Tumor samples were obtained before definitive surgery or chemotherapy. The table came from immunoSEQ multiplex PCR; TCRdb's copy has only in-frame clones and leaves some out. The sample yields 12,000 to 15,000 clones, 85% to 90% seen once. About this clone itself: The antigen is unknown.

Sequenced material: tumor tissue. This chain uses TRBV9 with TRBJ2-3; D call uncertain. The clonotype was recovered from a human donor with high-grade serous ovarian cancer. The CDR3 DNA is TGTGCCAGCAGCGAATATAGACATCGAGGCACAGATACGCAGTATTTT. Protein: CASSEYRHRGTDTQYF.